The clone carrying this T cell receptor beta chain is medium-sized within its sample. The data are from a study of tumor-infiltrating lymphocytes in oesophageal squamous cell carcinoma. In germline, CDR1 is SEHNR, CDR2 FQNEAQ (reference sequence). This CDR3 contains 16 residues. The V and J ends lost 3 bases and 1 base, in that order; junction bases with no gene match: 7. Each CDR3 protein gets one entry after TCRdb re-called the PCR reads with MiXCR. The sample holds 3,400 or so distinct CDR3 sequences; approximately 15% are singletons and the top ten take about a quarter. The chain links TRBV7-9 to TRBJ2-5, with 8 bases lining up with TRBD2. Sequencing was done on a sample of esophageal tumor tissue. This TCR was sampled from a male donor with esophageal squamous cell carcinoma. The CDR3 loop reads CASSFRRGGPQETQYF. The CDR3 DNA reads as TGTGCCAGCAGCTTTCGCCGGGGGGGGCCCCAAGAGACCCAGTACTTC.